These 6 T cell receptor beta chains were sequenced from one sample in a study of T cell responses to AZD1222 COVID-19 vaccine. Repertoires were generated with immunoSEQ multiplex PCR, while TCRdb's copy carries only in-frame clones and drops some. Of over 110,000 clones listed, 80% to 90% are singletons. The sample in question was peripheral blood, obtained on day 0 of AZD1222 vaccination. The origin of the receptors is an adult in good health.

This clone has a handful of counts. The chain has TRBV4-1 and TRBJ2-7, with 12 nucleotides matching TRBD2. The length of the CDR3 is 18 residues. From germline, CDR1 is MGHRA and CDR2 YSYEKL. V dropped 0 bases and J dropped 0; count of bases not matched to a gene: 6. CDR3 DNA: TGCGCCAGCAGCCAAGATAGACGGACTAGCGGGGACTCCTACGAGCAGTACTTC. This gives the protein CASSQDRRTSGDSYEQYF.

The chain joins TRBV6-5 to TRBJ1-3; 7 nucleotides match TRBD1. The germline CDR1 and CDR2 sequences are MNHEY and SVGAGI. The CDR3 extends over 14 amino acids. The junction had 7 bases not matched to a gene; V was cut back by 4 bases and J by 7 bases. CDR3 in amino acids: CASSSPGRGNTIYF. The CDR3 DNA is TGTGCCAGCAGTTCCCCGGGCAGGGGGAACACCATATATTTT.

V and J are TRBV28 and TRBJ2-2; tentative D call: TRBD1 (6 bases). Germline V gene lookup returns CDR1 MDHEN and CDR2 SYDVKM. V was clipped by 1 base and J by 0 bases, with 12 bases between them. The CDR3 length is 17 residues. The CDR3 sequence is CASSLSLTGTNTGELFF. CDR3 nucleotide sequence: TGTGCCAGCAGTTTATCCCTAACAGGGACGAACACCGGGGAGCTGTTTTTT.

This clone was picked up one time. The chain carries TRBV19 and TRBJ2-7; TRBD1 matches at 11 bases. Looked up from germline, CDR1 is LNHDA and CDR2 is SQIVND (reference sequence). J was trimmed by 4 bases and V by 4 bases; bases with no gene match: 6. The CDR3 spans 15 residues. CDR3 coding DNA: TGTGCCAGTAGTACAAGGACAGGGGGCCAGTACGAGCAGTACTTC. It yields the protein CASSTRTGGQYEQYF. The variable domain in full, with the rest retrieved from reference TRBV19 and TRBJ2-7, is DGGITQSPKYLFRKEGQNVTLSCEQNLNHDAMYWYRQDPGQGLRLIYYSQIVNDFQKGDIAEGYSVSREKKESFPLTVTSAQKNPTAFYLCASSTRTGGQYEQYFGPGTRLTVT.

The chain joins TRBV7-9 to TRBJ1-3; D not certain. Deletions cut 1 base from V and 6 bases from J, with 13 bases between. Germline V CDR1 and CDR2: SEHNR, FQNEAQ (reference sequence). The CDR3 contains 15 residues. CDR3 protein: CASSLDPHHVNTIYF. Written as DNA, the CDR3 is TGTGCCAGCAGCTTAGACCCTCACCACGTAAACACCATATATTTT.

The CDR3, as DNA: TGTGCCAGCAGCTTGGATTTGACAGGGGTAGACGAGCAGTACTTC. It is translated as CASSLDLTGVDEQYF. This chain connects TRBV5-6 to TRBJ2-7; 8 bases agree with TRBD1. Germline CDR1 reads SGHDT; CDR2 reads YYEEEE. The CDR3 spans 15 residues. Trimming took 0 bases from V and 5 from J; bases not matched to a gene: 7.